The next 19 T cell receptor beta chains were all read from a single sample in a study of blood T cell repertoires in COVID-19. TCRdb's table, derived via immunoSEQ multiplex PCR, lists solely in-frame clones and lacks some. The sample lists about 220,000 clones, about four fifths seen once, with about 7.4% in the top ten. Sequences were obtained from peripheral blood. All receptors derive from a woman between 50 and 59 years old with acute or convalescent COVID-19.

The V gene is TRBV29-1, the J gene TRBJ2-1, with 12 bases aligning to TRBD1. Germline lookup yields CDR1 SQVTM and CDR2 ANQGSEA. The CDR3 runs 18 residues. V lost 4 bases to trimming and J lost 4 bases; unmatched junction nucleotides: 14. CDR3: CSVGGDRGLTPQYNEQFF. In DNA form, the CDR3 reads TGCAGCGTTGGAGGGGACAGGGGGCTTACCCCCCAATACAATGAGCAGTTCTTC.

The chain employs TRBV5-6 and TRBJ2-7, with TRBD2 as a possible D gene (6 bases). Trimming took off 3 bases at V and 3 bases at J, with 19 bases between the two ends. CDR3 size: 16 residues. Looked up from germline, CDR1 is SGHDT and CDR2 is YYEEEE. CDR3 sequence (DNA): TGTGCCAGCAGCTCTCCGCCGGGGGTAGCGAACTACGAGCAGTACTTC. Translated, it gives CASSSPPGVANYEQYF. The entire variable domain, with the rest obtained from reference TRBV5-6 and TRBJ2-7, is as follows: DAGVTQSPTHLIKTRGQQVTLRCSPKSGHDTVSWYQQALGQGPQFIFQYYEEEERQRGNFPDRFSGHQFPNYSSELNVNALLLGDSALYLCASSSPPGVANYEQYFGPGTRLTVT.

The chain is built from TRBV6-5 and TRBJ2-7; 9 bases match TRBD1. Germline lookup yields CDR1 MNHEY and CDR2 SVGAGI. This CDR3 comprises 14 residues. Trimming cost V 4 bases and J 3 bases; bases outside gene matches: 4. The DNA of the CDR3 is TGTGCCAGCAGTTTTGGACAGGGGAACTACGAGCAGTACTTC. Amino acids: CASSFGQGNYEQYF.

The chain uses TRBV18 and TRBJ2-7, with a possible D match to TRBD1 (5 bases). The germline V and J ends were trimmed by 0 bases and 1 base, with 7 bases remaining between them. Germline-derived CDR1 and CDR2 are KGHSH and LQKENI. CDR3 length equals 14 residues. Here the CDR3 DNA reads TGTGCCAGCTCACCACCGGACAATTCCTACGAGCAGTACTTC. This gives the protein CASSPPDNSYEQYF.

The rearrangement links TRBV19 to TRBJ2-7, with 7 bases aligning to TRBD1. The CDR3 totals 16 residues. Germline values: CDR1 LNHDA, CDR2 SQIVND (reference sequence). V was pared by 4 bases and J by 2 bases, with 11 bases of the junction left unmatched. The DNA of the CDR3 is TGTGCCAGTAGTACACTACAACGGGACAGTACCTACGAGCAGTACTTC. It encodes CASSTLQRDSTYEQYF.

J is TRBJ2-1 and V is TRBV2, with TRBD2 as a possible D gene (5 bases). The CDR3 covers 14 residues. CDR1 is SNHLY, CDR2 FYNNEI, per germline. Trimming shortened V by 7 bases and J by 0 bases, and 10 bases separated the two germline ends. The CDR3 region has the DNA TGTGCCAGCAAGGGAGCGGTCTCCTACAATGAGCAGTTCTTC. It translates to CASKGAVSYNEQFF. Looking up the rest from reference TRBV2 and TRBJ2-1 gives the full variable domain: EPEVTQTPSHQVTQMGQEVILRCVPISNHLYFYWYRQILGQKVEFLVSFYNNEISEKSEIFDDQFSVERPDGSNFTLKIRSTKLEDSAMYFCASKGAVSYNEQFFGPGTRLTVL.

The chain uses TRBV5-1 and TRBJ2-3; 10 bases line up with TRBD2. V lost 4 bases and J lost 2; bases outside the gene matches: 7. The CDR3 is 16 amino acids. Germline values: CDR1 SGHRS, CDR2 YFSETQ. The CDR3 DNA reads TGCGCCAGCAGCAGCCTAGCGGGAGACCTCACAGATACGCAGTATTTT. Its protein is CASSSLAGDLTDTQYF.

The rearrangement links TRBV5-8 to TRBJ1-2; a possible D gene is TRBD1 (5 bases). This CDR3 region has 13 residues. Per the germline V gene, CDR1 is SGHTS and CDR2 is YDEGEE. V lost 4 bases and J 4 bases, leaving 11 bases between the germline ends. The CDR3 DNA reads TGTGCCAGCAGCGTGATGGGGGGCTATGGCTACACCTTC. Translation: CASSVMGGYGYTF.

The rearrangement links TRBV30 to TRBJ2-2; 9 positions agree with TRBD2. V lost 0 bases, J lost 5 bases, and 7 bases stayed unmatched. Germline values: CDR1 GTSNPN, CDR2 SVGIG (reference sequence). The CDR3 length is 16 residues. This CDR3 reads CAWSVGREGPTGELFF. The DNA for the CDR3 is TGTGCCTGGAGTGTTGGGCGGGAGGGTCCTACCGGGGAGCTGTTTTTT.

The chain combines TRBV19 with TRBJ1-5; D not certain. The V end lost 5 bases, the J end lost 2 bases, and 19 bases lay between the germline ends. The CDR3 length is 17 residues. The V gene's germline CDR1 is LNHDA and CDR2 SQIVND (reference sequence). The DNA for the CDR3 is TGTGCCAGTAGTCCAAGACGGGGTCTAACGCGCAATCAGCCCCAGCATTTT. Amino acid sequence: CASSPRRGLTRNQPQHF. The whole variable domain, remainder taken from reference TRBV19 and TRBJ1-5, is DGGITQSPKYLFRKEGQNVTLSCEQNLNHDAMYWYRQDPGQGLRLIYYSQIVNDFQKGDIAEGYSVSREKKESFPLTVTSAQKNPTAFYLCASSPRRGLTRNQPQHFGDGTRLSIL.

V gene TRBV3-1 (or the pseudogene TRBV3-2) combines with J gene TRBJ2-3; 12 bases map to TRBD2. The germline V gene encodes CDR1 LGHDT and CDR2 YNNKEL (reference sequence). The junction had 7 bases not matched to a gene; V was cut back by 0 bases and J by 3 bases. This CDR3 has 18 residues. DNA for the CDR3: TGTGCCAGCAGCCAAGAGGGGCTAGCGGGAGGGCCAACAGATACGCAGTATTTT. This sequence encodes CASSQEGLAGGPTDTQYF.

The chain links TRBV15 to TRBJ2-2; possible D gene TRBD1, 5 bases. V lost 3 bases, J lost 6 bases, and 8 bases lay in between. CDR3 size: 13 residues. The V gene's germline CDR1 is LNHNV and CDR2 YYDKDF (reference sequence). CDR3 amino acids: CATSRTDPGELFF. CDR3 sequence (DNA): TGTGCCACCAGCAGGACAGACCCCGGGGAGCTGTTTTTT.

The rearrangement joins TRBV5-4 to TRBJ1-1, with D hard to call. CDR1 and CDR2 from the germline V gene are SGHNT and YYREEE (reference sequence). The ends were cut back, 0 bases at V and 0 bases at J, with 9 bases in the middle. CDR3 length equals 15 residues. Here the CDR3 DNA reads TGTGCCAGCAGCTTGGCGGGGAAGGTGAACACTGAAGCTTTCTTT. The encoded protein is CASSLAGKVNTEAFF.

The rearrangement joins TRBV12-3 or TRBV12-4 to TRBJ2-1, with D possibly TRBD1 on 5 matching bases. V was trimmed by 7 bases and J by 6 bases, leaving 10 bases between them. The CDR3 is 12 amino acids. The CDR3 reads CASNLGVNEQFF. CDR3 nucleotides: TGTGCCAGCAACCTAGGGGTCAATGAGCAGTTCTTC.

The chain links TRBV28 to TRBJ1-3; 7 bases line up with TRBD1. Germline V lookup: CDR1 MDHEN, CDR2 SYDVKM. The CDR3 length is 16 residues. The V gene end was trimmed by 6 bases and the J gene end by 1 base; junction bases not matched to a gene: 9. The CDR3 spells CASRSLRDSSGNTIYF. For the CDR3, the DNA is TGTGCCAGCAGGTCTCTCCGGGACAGTTCTGGAAACACCATATATTTT.

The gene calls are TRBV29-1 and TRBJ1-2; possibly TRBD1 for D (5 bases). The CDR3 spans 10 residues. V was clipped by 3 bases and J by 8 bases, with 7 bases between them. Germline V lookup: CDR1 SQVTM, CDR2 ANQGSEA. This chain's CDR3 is CSVEGRGYTF. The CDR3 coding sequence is TGCAGCGTTGAGGGGCGCGGCTACACCTTC.

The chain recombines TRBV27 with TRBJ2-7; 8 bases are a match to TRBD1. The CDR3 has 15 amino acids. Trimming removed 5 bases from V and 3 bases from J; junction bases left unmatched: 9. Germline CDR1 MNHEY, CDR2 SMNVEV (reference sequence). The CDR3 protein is CASSLSGTGYYEQYF. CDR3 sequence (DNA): TGTGCCAGCAGTCTTTCCGGGACAGGATACTACGAGCAGTACTTC.

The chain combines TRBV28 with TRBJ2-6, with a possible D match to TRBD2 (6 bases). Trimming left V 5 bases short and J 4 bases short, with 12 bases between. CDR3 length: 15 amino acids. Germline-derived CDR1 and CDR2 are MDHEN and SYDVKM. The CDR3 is CASSQGLRGANVLTF. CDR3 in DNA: TGTGCCAGCAGTCAGGGACTTCGGGGGGCCAACGTCCTGACTTTC.

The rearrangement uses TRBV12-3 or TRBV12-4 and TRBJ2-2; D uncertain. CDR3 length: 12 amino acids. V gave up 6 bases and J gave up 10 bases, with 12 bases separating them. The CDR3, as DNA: TGTGCCAGCAGAACATCGCACGCGGAGCTGTTTTTT. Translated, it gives CASRTSHAELFF.